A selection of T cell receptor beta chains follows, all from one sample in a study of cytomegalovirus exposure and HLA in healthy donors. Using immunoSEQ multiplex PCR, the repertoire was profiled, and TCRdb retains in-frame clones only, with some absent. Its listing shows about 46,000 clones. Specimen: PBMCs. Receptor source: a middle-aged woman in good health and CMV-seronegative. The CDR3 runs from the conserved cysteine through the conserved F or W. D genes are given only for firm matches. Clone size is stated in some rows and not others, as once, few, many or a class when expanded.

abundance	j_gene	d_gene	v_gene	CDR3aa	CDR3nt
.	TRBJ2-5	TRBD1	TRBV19	CASSLQGRQETQYF	TGTGCCAGTAGTTTACAGGGGCGCCAAGAGACCCAGTACTTC
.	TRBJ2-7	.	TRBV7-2	CASSLDRASYEQYF	TGTGCCAGCAGCTTAGACAGGGCGTCCTACGAGCAGTACTTC
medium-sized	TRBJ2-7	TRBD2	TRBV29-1	CSVGSGEDYEQYF	TGCAGCGTTGGGAGCGGGGAGGACTACGAGCAGTACTTC
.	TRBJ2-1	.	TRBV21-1	CASSPLGLAAYNEQFF	TGTGCCAGCAGCCCCTTGGGACTAGCGGCCTACAATGAGCAGTTCTTC
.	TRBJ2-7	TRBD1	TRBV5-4	CASSTSTGTGTYEQYF	TGTGCCAGCAGTACTTCAACCGGGACAGGGACCTACGAGCAGTACTTC
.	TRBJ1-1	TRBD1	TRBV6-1	CASSEVGQGGEAFF	TGTGCCAGCAGTGAGGTGGGACAGGGAGGTGAAGCTTTCTTT
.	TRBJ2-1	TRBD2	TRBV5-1	CASSLVLAGKGSYNEQFF	TGCGCCAGCAGCCTGGTTCTAGCGGGGAAGGGCTCCTACAATGAGCAGTTCTTC
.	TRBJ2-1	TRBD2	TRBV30	CAWGNERELREQFF	TGTGCCTGGGGGAACGAGCGGGAGCTTCGTGAGCAGTTCTTC
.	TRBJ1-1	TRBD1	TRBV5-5	CASSPTGGNTEAFF	TGTGCCAGCAGCCCGACAGGGGGCAACACTGAAGCTTTCTTT
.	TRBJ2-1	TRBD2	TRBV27	CASSLTRLAGENNEQFF	TGTGCCAGCAGTTTAACGAGGCTAGCGGGAGAGAACAATGAGCAGTTCTTC
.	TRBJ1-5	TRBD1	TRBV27	CASRSGTGVLQPQHF	TGTGCCAGCAGGTCCGGGACAGGGGTTCTTCAGCCCCAGCATTTT
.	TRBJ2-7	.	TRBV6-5	CASSYSGVAWGEQYF	TGTGCCAGCAGTTATTCAGGGGTAGCATGGGGCGAGCAGTACTTC
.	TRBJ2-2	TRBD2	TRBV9	CASSPTLAGESGELFF	TGTGCCAGCAGCCCCACCCTAGCGGGAGAATCCGGGGAGCTGTTTTTT
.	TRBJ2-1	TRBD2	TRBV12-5	CASGQNSGPSYNEQFF	TGTGCTAGTGGTCAAAATAGCGGGCCTTCCTACAATGAGCAGTTCTTC
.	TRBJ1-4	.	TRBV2	CASSAGNFNEKLFF	TGTGCCAGCAGTGCGGGGAACTTTAATGAAAAACTGTTTTTT
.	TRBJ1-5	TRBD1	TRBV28	CASRSTGAYSNQPQHF	TGTGCCAGCAGGTCAACAGGGGCCTATAGCAATCAGCCCCAGCATTTT
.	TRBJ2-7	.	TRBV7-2	CASSLPPAGFYEQYF	TGTGCCAGCAGCTTGCCTCCCGCGGGATTCTACGAGCAGTACTTC
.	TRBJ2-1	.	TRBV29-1	CSAGDFAYNEQFF	TGCAGCGCTGGGGACTTCGCCTACAATGAGCAGTTCTTC
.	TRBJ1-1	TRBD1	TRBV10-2	CASSEWAGGSEAFF	TGCGCCAGCAGTGAGTGGGCAGGGGGGAGTGAAGCTTTCTTT
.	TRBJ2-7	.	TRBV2	CASRPGYEQYF	TGTGCCAGCAGGCCAGGGTACGAGCAGTACTTC
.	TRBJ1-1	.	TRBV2	CASSEARGAGTEAFF	TGTGCCAGCAGTGAAGCGAGGGGAGCGGGCACTGAAGCTTTCTTT
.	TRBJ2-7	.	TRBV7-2	CASSLGRRGYEQYF	TGTGCCAGCAGCTTAGGAAGGAGGGGCTACGAGCAGTACTTC
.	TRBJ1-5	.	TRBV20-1	CSASPDQPQHF	TGCAGTGCCTCTCCGGATCAGCCCCAGCATTTT
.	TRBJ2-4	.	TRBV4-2	CASSQDSSAGRAKNIQYF	TGTGCCAGCAGCCAAGATTCTTCCGCAGGGAGGGCCAAAAACATTCAGTACTTC
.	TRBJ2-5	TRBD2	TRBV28	CASSTPGLAEETQYF	TGTGCCAGCAGTACCCCGGGACTAGCGGAAGAGACCCAGTACTTC
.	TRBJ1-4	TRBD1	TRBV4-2	CASSRGRDRGFRTNEKLFF	TGTGCCAGCAGCCGCGGGCGGGACAGGGGGTTCCGAACTAATGAAAAACTGTTTTTT
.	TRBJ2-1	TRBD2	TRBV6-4	CASSASSGSYNEQFF	TGTGCCAGCAGTGCGAGTAGCGGGTCATACAATGAGCAGTTCTTC
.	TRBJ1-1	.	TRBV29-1	CSVSKRGEAFF	TGCAGCGTAAGCAAAAGGGGTGAAGCTTTCTTT
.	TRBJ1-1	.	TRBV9	CASSVSSGGMNTEAFF	TGTGCCAGCAGCGTGAGCTCGGGGGGAATGAACACTGAAGCTTTCTTT
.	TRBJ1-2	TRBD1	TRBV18	CASSPKNPDRGRDGYTF	TGTGCCAGCTCACCAAAAAACCCGGACAGGGGAAGGGATGGCTACACCTTC
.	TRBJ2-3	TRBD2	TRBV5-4	CASSLGLAADTQYF	TGTGCCAGCAGCTTGGGACTAGCTGCCGATACGCAGTATTTT
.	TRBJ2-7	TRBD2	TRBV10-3	CAISGIELAGVFQYF	TGTGCCATCAGTGGAATTGAACTAGCGGGAGTTTTCCAGTACTTC
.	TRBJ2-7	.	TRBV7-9	CASSRSRSSYEQYF	TGTGCCAGCAGTCGGTCCCGAAGCTCCTACGAGCAGTACTTC
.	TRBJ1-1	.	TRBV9	CASSGEGHLNTEAFF	TGTGCCAGCAGCGGAGAGGGACATTTGAACACTGAAGCTTTCTTT
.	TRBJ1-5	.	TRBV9	CASSATGSGNQPQHF	TGTGCCAGCAGCGCCACAGGGAGCGGCAATCAGCCCCAGCATTTT
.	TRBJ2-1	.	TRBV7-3	CASSLAGPYNEQFF	TGTGCCAGCAGCTTAGCGGGACCCTACAATGAGCAGTTCTTC
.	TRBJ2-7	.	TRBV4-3	CASTPGPGSSYEQYF	TGCGCCAGCACCCCTGGGCCGGGGAGCTCCTACGAGCAGTACTTC
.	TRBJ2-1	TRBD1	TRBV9	CASSATSGTAKSSYNEQFF	TGTGCCAGCAGCGCCACATCCGGGACAGCCAAAAGCTCCTACAATGAGCAGTTCTTC
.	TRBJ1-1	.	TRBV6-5	CASSYSKGASEAFF	TGTGCCAGCAGTTACTCGAAGGGAGCGAGTGAAGCTTTCTTT
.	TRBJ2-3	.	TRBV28	CASSTLNRAGDTDTQYF	TGTGCCAGCAGCACCTTAAACCGGGCAGGGGACACAGATACGCAGTATTTT
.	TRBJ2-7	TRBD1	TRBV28	CANLGTGDNYEQYF	TGTGCCAACCTGGGGACAGGGGATAATTACGAGCAGTACTTC
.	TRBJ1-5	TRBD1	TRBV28	CASSRTGVSNQHQHF	TGTGCCAGCAGTCGGACAGGGGTAAGCAATCAGCACCAGCATTTT
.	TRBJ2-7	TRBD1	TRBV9	CASSVGGQDLSYEQYF	TGTGCCAGCAGCGTAGGAGGACAGGACCTCTCCTACGAGCAGTACTTC
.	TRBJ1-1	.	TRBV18	CASSPPGGRGVYTEAFF	TGTGCCAGCTCACCCCCTGGGGGCCGGGGGGTGTACACTGAAGCTTTCTTT
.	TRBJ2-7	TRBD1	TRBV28	CARAKGQANSYEQYF	TGTGCCAGGGCAAAGGGACAGGCAAACTCCTACGAGCAGTACTTC
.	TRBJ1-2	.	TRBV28	CASSLFAGSYGYTF	TGTGCCAGCAGTTTATTTGCAGGGTCCTATGGCTACACCTTC
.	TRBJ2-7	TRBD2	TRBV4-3	CASSPSSGGAYEQYF	TGCGCCAGCAGCCCCTCTAGCGGAGGGGCCTACGAGCAGTACTTC
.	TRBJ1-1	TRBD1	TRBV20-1	CSARGTVEAFF	TGCAGTGCACGGGGGACAGTTGAAGCTTTCTTT
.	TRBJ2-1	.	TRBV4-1	CASSQAGTSNEQFF	TGCGCCAGCAGCCAAGCGGGGACTTCAAATGAGCAGTTCTTC
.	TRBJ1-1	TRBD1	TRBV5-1	CASSLGDRGGSTEAFF	TGCGCCAGCAGCTTGGGGGACAGGGGTGGATCCACTGAAGCTTTCTTT
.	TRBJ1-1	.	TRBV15	CATSREKFQGPRTEAFF	TGTGCCACCAGCAGAGAAAAGTTCCAGGGGCCGCGGACTGAAGCTTTCTTT
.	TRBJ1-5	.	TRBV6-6	CASIRRSGDQPQHF	TGTGCCAGCATCAGAAGGAGCGGAGATCAGCCCCAGCATTTT
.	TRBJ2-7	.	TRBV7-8	CASSLVSGFEQYF	TGTGCCAGCAGCTTAGTCTCGGGGTTCGAGCAGTACTTC
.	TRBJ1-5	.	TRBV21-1	CASGGGRNQPQHF	TGTGCCAGCGGTGGGGGCAGGAATCAGCCCCAGCATTTT
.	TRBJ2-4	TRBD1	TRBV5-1	CASSPGQGGDIQYF	TGCGCCAGCAGCCCCGGACAGGGGGGGGACATTCAGTACTTC
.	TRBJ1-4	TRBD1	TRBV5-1	CASRTGGSGTNEKLFF	TGCGCCAGTCGAACAGGGGGCTCTGGAACTAATGAAAAACTGTTTTTT
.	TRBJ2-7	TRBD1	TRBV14	CASSQERWTGIQTPAYEQYF	TGTGCCAGCAGCCAAGAAAGATGGACAGGGATACAGACACCGGCCTACGAGCAGTACTTC